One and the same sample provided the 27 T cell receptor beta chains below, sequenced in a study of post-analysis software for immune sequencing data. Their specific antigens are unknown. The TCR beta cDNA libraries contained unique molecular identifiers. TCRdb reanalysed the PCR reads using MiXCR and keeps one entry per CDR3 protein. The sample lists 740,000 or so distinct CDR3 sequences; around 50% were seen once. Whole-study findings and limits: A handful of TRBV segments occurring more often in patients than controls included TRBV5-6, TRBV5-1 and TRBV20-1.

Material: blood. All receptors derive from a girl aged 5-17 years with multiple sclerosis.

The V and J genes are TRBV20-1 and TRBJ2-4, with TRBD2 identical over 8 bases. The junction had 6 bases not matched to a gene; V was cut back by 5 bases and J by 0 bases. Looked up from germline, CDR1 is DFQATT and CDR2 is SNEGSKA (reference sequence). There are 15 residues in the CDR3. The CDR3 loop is CSASPRGGAKNIQYF. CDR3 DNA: TGCAGTGCTTCCCCCCGGGGGGGAGCCAAAAACATTCAGTACTTC.

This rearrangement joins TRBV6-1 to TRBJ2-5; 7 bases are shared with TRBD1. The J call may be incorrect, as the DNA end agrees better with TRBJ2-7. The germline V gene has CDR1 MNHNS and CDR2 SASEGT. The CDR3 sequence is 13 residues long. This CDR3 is CASSVTGVYEQYF. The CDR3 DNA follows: TGTGCCAGCAGTGTCACAGGGGTCTACGAGCAGTACTTC.

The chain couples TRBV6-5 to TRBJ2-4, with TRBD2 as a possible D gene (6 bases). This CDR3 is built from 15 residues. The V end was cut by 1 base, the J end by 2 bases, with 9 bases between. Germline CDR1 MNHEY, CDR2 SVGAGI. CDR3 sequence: CASSYYGGSKNIQYF. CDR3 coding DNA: TGTGCCAGCAGTTACTATGGGGGGTCCAAAAACATTCAGTACTTC.

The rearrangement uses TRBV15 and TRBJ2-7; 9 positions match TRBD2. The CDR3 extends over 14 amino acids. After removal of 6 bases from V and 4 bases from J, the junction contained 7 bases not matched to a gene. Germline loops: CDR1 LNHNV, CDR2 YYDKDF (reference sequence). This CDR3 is CATSPGTSRYEQYF. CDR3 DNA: TGTGCCACCAGTCCCGGGACTAGCAGGTACGAGCAGTACTTC.

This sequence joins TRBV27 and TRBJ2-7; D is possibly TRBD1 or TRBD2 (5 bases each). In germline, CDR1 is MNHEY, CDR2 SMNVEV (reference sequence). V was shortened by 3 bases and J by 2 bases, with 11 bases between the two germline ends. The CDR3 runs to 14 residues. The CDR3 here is CASSLGRRTYEQYF. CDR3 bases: TGTGCCAGCAGTTTGGGACGTCGGACCTACGAGCAGTACTTC.

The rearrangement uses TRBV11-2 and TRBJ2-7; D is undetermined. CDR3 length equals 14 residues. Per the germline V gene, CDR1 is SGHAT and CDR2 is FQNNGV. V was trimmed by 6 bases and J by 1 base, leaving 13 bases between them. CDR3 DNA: TGTGCCAGCAGGCCGCCCCGCGAATCCTACGAGCAGTACTTC. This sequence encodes CASRPPRESYEQYF. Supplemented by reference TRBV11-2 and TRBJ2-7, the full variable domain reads EAGVAQSPRYKIIEKRQSVAFWCNPISGHATLYWYQQILGQGPKLLIQFQNNGVVDDSQLPKDRFSAERLKGVDSTLKIQPAKLEDSAVYLCASRPPRESYEQYFGPGTRLTVT.

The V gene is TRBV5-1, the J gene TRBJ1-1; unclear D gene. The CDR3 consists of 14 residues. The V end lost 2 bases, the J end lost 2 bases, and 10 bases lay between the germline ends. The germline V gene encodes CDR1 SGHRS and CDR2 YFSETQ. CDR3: CASSLGSINTEAFF. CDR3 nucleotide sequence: TGCGCCAGCAGCTTAGGCTCCATAAACACTGAAGCTTTCTTT.

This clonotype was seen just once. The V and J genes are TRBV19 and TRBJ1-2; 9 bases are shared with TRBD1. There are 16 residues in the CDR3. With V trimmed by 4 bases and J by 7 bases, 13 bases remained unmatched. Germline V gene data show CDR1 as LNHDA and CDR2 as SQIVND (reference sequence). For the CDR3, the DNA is TGTGCCAGTAGTACTACGGACAGGGGAGATCACCGTGGCTACACCTTC. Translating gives CASSTTDRGDHRGYTF.

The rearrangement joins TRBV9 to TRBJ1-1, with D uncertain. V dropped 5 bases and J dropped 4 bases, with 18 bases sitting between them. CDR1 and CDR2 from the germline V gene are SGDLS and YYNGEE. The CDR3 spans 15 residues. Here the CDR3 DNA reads TGTGCCAGCAGTTCCCCACGGGGTACGGGCACTGAAGCTTTCTTT. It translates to CASSSPRGTGTEAFF.

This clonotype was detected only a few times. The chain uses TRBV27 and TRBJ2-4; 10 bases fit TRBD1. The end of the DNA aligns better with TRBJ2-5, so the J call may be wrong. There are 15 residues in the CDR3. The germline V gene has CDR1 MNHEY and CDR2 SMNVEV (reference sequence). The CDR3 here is CASRSGTGVQETQYF. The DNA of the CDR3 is TGTGCCAGCAGATCCGGGACAGGGGTTCAAGAGACCCAGTACTTC.

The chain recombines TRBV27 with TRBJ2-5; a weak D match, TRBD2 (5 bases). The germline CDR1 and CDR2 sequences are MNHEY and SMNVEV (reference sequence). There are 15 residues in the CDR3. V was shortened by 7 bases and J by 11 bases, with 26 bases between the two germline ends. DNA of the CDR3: TGTGCCAGCACCAAACTTTCCAGCGGTTACAATGAGCAGTACTTC. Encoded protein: CASTKLSSGYNEQYF.

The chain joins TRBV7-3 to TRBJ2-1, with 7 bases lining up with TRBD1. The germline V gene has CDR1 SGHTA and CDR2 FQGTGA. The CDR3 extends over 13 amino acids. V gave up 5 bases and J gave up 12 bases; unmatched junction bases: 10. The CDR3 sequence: CASSIQTTGLQFF. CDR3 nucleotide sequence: TGTGCCAGCAGCATACAAACGACAGGGCTGCAGTTCTTC. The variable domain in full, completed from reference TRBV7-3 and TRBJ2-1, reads GAGVSQTPSNKVTEKGKYVELRCDPISGHTALYWYRQSLGQGPEFLIYFQGTGAADDSGLPNDRFFAVRPEGSVSTLKIQRTERGDSAVYLCASSIQTTGLQFFGPGTRLTVL.

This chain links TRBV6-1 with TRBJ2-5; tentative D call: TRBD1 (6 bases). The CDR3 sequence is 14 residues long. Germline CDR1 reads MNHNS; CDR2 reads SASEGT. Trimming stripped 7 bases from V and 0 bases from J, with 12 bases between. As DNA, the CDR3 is TGTGCCAGCACCGCCGACAGGTACCAAGAGACCCAGTACTTC. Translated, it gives CASTADRYQETQYF.

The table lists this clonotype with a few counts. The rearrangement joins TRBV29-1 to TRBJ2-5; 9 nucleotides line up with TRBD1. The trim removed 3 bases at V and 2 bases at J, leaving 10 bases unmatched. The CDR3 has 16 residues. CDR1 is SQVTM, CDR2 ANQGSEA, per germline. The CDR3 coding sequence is TGCAGCGTTGAGGGACAGGGTTCGTCCCTTCAAGAGACCCAGTACTTC. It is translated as CSVEGQGSSLQETQYF.

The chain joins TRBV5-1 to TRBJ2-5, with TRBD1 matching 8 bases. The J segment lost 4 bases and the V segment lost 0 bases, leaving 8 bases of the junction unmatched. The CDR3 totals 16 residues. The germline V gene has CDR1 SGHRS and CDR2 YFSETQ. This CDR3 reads CASSLEPGQVVETQYF. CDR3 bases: TGCGCCAGCAGCTTGGAACCGGGACAGGTCGTAGAGACCCAGTACTTC.

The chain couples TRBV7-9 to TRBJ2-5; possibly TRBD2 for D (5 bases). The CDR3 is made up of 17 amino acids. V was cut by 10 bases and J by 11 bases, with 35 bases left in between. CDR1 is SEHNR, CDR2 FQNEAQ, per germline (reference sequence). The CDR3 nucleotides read TGTGCCAACAGTCGCCGACTTCGATTTCCCAATTTGGAGGAGCAGTACTTC. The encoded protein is CANSRRLRFPNLEEQYF.

CDR3: CASSRTGTNYEQYF. CDR3 in DNA: TGTGCCAGCAGCCGAACCGGGACTAACTACGAGCAGTACTTC. This chain joins TRBV11-2 and TRBJ2-7; 7 positions match TRBD2. Germline-derived CDR1 and CDR2 are SGHAT and FQNNGV. The trim removed 5 bases at V and 3 bases at J, leaving 7 bases unmatched. This CDR3 has 14 amino acids.

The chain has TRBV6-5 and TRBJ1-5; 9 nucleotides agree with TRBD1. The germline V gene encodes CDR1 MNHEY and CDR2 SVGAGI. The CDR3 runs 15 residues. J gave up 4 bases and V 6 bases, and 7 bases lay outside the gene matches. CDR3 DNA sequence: TGTGCCAGCAGCCGGACAGGGGATAATAATCAGCCCCAGCATTTT. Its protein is CASSRTGDNNQPQHF.

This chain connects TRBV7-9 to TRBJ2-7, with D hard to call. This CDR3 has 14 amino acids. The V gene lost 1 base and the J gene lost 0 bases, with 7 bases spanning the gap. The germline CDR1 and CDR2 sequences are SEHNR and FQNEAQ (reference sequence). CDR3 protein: CASSLDLNSYEQYF. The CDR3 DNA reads TGTGCCAGCAGCTTAGATCTGAACTCCTACGAGCAGTACTTC.

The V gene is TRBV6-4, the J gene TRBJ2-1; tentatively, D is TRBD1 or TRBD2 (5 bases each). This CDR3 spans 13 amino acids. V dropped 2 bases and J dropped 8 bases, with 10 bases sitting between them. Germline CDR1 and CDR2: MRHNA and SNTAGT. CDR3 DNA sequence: TGTGCCAGCAGTGACGAATTGGGGGATGAGCAGTTCTTC. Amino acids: CASSDELGDEQFF.

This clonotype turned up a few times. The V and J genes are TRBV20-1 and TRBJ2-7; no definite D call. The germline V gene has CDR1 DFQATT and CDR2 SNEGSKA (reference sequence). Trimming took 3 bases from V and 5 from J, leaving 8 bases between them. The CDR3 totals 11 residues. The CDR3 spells CSASLVDEQYF. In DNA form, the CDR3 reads TGCAGTGCTAGTCTAGTTGACGAGCAGTACTTC.

The chain's CDR3 is CASSSTTGPYYGYTF. The DNA of the CDR3 is TGCGCCAGCAGCTCCACGACAGGGCCATACTATGGCTACACCTTC. The rearrangement uses TRBV5-1 and TRBJ1-2, with TRBD1 matching over 7 bases. The V gene end was trimmed by 3 bases and the J gene end by 3 bases; junction bases not matched to a gene: 8. CDR3 length: 15 amino acids. In germline, CDR1 is SGHRS, CDR2 YFSETQ.

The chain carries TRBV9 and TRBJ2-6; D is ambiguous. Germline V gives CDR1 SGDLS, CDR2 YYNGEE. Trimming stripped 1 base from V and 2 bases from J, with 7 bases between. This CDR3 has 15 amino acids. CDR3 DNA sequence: TGTGCCAGCAGCGTATCAGTCCCTGGGGCCAACGTCCTGACTTTC. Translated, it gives CASSVSVPGANVLTF.

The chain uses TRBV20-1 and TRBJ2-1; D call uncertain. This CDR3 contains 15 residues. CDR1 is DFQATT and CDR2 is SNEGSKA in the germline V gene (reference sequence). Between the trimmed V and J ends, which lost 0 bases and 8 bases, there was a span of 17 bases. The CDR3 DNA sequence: TGCAGTGCTAGAGATGGAAGGGCTGCTCCCCATGAGCAGTTCTTC. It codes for CSARDGRAAPHEQFF.

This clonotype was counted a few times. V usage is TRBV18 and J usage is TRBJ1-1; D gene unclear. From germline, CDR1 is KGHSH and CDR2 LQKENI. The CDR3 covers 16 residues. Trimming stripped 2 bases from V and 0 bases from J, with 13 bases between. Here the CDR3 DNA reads TGTGCCAGCTCACCAAGCCGCGGCGAGATGAACACTGAAGCTTTCTTT. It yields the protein CASSPSRGEMNTEAFF.

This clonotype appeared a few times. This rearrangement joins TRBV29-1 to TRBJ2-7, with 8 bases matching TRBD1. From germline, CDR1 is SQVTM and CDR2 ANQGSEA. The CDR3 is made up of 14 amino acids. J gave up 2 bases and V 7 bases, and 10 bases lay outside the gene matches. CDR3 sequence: CSERPDRAPYEQYF. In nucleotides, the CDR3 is TGCAGCGAACGGCCGGACAGGGCTCCCTACGAGCAGTACTTC.

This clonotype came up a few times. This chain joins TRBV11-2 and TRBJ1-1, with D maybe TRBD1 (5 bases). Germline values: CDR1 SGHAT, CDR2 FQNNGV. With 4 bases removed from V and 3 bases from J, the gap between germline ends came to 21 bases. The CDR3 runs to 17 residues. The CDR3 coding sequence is TGTGCCAGCAGCTCCTTTAGCCTTGACCGAGGGGACACTGAAGCTTTCTTT. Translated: CASSSFSLDRGDTEAFF.